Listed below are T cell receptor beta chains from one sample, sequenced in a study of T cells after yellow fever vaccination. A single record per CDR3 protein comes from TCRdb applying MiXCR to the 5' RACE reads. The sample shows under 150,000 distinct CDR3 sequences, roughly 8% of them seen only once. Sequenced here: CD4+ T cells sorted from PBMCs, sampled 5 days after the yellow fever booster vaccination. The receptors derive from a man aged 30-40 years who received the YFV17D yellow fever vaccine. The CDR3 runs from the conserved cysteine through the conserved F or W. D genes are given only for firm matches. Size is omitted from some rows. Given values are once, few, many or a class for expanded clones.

cdr3_nt: TGTGCCAGCAGCTCCGGGCCTTACGAGCAGTACTTC
cdr3_aa: CASSSGPYEQYF
j_call: TRBJ2-7
v_call: TRBV5-5
d_call: -
clone_size: many

cdr3_nt: TGTGCCAGCAGGGGTAGCCCCGGGGAGCTGTTTTTT
cdr3_aa: CASRGSPGELFF
j_call: TRBJ2-2
v_call: TRBV28
d_call: -
clone_size: many

cdr3_nt: TGTGCCAGTTCGAGAGGAGCTCCCTACGAGCAGTACTTC
cdr3_aa: CASSRGAPYEQYF
j_call: TRBJ2-7
v_call: TRBV28
d_call: -
clone_size: many

cdr3_nt: TGCGCCAGCAGCCAAGAAAGGCACACCGGGGAGCTGTTTTTT
cdr3_aa: CASSQERHTGELFF
j_call: TRBJ2-2
v_call: TRBV4-3
d_call: -
clone_size: many

cdr3_nt: TGTGCCAGCAGCCCACGGGGTCTAGCGACAGATACGCAGTATTTT
cdr3_aa: CASSPRGLATDTQYF
j_call: TRBJ2-3
v_call: TRBV3-1
d_call: -
clone_size: many

cdr3_nt: TGTGCCAGCAGCCTCAGACTAGCGGGAATTACGCAGTATTTT
cdr3_aa: CASSLRLAGITQYF
j_call: TRBJ2-3
v_call: TRBV7-9
d_call: TRBD2
clone_size: many

cdr3_nt: TGTGCCAGCAGCCAAGAAGGGCGCGGACTAGCTGCCGATACGCAGTATTTT
cdr3_aa: CASSQEGRGLAADTQYF
j_call: TRBJ2-3
v_call: TRBV4-2
d_call: TRBD2
clone_size: many

cdr3_nt: TGCGCCAGCAGCCATGACCGCTCTGGAAACACCATATATTTT
cdr3_aa: CASSHDRSGNTIYF
j_call: TRBJ1-3
v_call: TRBV4-3
d_call: -
clone_size: many

cdr3_nt: TGCAGTGCTTACAGGGATTTGAATTCACCCCTCCACTTT
cdr3_aa: CSAYRDLNSPLHF
j_call: TRBJ1-6
v_call: TRBV20-1
d_call: -
clone_size: many

cdr3_nt: TGTGCCAGCAGCCCGGGACTAGCGGGAGGGCCCTCAACCGGGGAGCTGTTTTTT
cdr3_aa: CASSPGLAGGPSTGELFF
j_call: TRBJ2-2
v_call: TRBV5-4
d_call: TRBD2
clone_size: few

cdr3_nt: TGCAGTGCTAGCCGGGTCTTGGGCAATGAGCAGTTCTTC
cdr3_aa: CSASRVLGNEQFF
j_call: TRBJ2-1
v_call: TRBV20-1
d_call: -
clone_size: many

cdr3_nt: TGTGCCAGCAGGCCCATAGCGGGAAACACCGGGGAGCTGTTTTTT
cdr3_aa: CASRPIAGNTGELFF
j_call: TRBJ2-2
v_call: TRBV11-2
d_call: TRBD2
clone_size: many

cdr3_nt: TGTGCCAGCAAGGGGGGAAATCAGCCCCAGCATTTT
cdr3_aa: CASKGGNQPQHF
j_call: TRBJ1-5
v_call: TRBV6-2/TRBV6-3
d_call: -
clone_size: many

cdr3_nt: TGCGCCAGCAGCCCTCGACAGACCGGGGAGCTGTTTTTT
cdr3_aa: CASSPRQTGELFF
j_call: TRBJ2-2
v_call: TRBV5-1
d_call: -
clone_size: many

cdr3_nt: TGTGCCAGCAGCCAACCCCTAGCGGGAGTCTCTGAGCAGTTCTTC
cdr3_aa: CASSQPLAGVSEQFF
j_call: TRBJ2-1
v_call: TRBV3-1
d_call: TRBD2
clone_size: many

cdr3_nt: TGCAGTGCAACGAGCGGGAGTGGCAGGGATGAGCAGTTCTTC
cdr3_aa: CSATSGSGRDEQFF
j_call: TRBJ2-1
v_call: TRBV20-1
d_call: TRBD2
clone_size: many

cdr3_nt: TGTGCCAGCAGCTTAGGTGCGGGCGAATACACAGATACGCAGTATTTT
cdr3_aa: CASSLGAGEYTDTQYF
j_call: TRBJ2-3
v_call: TRBV7-2
d_call: -
clone_size: few

cdr3_nt: TGTGCCAGCAGCCTGACAACAGGGCTGGAGGGCTACGAGCAGTACTTC
cdr3_aa: CASSLTTGLEGYEQYF
j_call: TRBJ2-7
v_call: TRBV7-8
d_call: -
clone_size: many

cdr3_nt: TGTGCCAGCAGCTTCCCAAAGACCGGAGCCCAGACCCAAGAGACCCAGTACTTC
cdr3_aa: CASSFPKTGAQTQETQYF
j_call: TRBJ2-5
v_call: TRBV5-5
d_call: -
clone_size: many

cdr3_nt: TGCAGTGCTTATTCACCTAGCGGGAGGGGATGGGGCACAGATACGCAGTATTTT
cdr3_aa: CSAYSPSGRGWGTDTQYF
j_call: TRBJ2-3
v_call: TRBV20-1
d_call: TRBD2
clone_size: many

cdr3_nt: TGCGCCAGCAGCTTGCTCCATGGACAGCTAACTACCTACGAGCAGTACTTC
cdr3_aa: CASSLLHGQLTTYEQYF
j_call: TRBJ2-7
v_call: TRBV5-1
d_call: -
clone_size: many

cdr3_nt: TGTGCCAGCAGCCGATCACTAGCGGGAGTTGAGACCCAGTACTTC
cdr3_aa: CASSRSLAGVETQYF
j_call: TRBJ2-5
v_call: TRBV7-2
d_call: TRBD2
clone_size: many

cdr3_nt: TGTGCCAGCAGTGAATACCCGGGGGCAACTAATGAAAAACTGTTTTTT
cdr3_aa: CASSEYPGATNEKLFF
j_call: TRBJ1-4
v_call: TRBV25-1
d_call: -
clone_size: many

cdr3_nt: TGTGCCAGCAGGGCGGCGTGGCGGACCCACAATGAGCAGTTCTTC
cdr3_aa: CASRAAWRTHNEQFF
j_call: TRBJ2-1
v_call: TRBV6-1
d_call: -
clone_size: few

cdr3_nt: TGCGCCAGCAGCTTCGTTGGGACTAGCGGGAAGGAGCAGTTCTTC
cdr3_aa: CASSFVGTSGKEQFF
j_call: TRBJ2-1
v_call: TRBV5-1
d_call: TRBD2
clone_size: -

cdr3_nt: TGTGCCAGCAGTGCCCCTAATCATGGGGGCAACGAGCAGTACTTC
cdr3_aa: CASSAPNHGGNEQYF
j_call: TRBJ2-7
v_call: TRBV27
d_call: -
clone_size: -

cdr3_nt: TGTGCCACCAGCAGAGCCGGAAACACCATATATTTT
cdr3_aa: CATSRAGNTIYF
j_call: TRBJ1-3
v_call: TRBV15
d_call: -
clone_size: many

cdr3_nt: TGTGCCAGCAGTGAAGAACCCGACGTGGGGAATTCACCCCTCCACTTT
cdr3_aa: CASSEEPDVGNSPLHF
j_call: TRBJ1-6
v_call: TRBV25-1
d_call: -
clone_size: few

cdr3_nt: TGTGCCAGCTCACCACAACAAGCTGGCCCCACGGAGGGTGAGACCCAGTACTTC
cdr3_aa: CASSPQQAGPTEGETQYF
j_call: TRBJ2-5
v_call: TRBV18
d_call: -
clone_size: many

cdr3_nt: TGTGCCAGCAGCCCAGGACAGAGGACGAACACCGGGGAGCTGTTTTTT
cdr3_aa: CASSPGQRTNTGELFF
j_call: TRBJ2-2
v_call: TRBV5-4
d_call: -
clone_size: -